Presented here are 31 T cell receptor beta chains from one specimen sequenced in a study of cytomegalovirus exposure and HLA in healthy donors. The PCR employed 60 Vbeta primers together with 13 Jbeta primers. Repertoires were generated with immunoSEQ multiplex PCR, while TCRdb's copy carries only in-frame clones and drops some. The sample lists 110,000 to 150,000 clones, 77% occurring once. Sample: PBMCs. Receptors originate from a male donor in good health and CMV-seronegative.

The gene calls are TRBV9 and TRBJ1-4, with 9 bases identical to TRBD1. This CDR3 region has 16 residues. The junction had 11 bases not matched to a gene; V was cut back by 4 bases and J by 7 bases. The germline gives CDR1 SGDLS, CDR2 YYNGEE. CDR3 nucleotide sequence: TGTGCCAGCAGCCAGACGACAGGGGGGGTGTCTGAAAAACTGTTTTTT. Its protein is CASSQTTGGVSEKLFF.

This clone was seen only once. The CDR3 is CAWSAPGTGSLVQYF. In DNA form, the CDR3 reads TGTGCCTGGAGCGCCCCCGGGACAGGGTCTCTAGTGCAGTACTTC. The V gene is TRBV30, the J gene TRBJ2-7; 9 nucleotides line up with TRBD1. CDR1 is GTSNPN, CDR2 SVGIG, per germline (reference sequence). This CDR3 is 15 amino acids long. V was pared by 3 bases and J by 9 bases, with 15 bases of the junction left unmatched.

This clone was observed a few times. The rearrangement uses TRBV6-6 and TRBJ1-4, with TRBD1 identical over 7 bases. CDR1 and CDR2 (germline): MNHNY, SVGAGI (reference sequence). The CDR3 is 14 amino acids. V shed 4 bases and J 7 bases; nucleotides not matched to a gene: 6. CDR3 in DNA: TGTGCCAGCAGTTGGCAGGGGGTAATTGAAAAACTGTTTTTT. Protein sequence: CASSWQGVIEKLFF.

The chain recombines TRBV19 with TRBJ2-7, with D perhaps TRBD1 (7 bases). Germline-derived CDR1 and CDR2 are LNHDA and SQIVND (reference sequence). The CDR3 is 13 amino acids. V shed 7 bases and J shed 0 bases, with 10 bases lying between them. The CDR3 DNA reads TGTGCCAGTAATCAGGGGGGCTCCTACGAGCAGTACTTC. This translates into CASNQGGSYEQYF.

CDR3 loop: CAISESSGGAFETQYF. CDR3 coding DNA: TGTGCCATCAGTGAGTCGAGCGGGGGGGCGTTCGAGACCCAGTACTTC. The V call is TRBV10-3, the J call TRBJ2-5, with TRBD2 matching over 10 bases. The CDR3 length is 16 residues. J lost 5 bases, V lost 0 bases, and 6 bases had no gene match. Germline lookup yields CDR1 ENHRY and CDR2 SYGVKD.

The rearrangement joins TRBV5-1 to TRBJ2-6, with 8 bases that match TRBD1. The trim removed 4 bases at V and 4 bases at J, leaving 4 bases unmatched. CDR3 size: 15 residues. The germline V gene has CDR1 SGHRS and CDR2 YFSETQ. The CDR3 DNA reads TGCGCCAGCAGCGAGACAGGGGCCGGGGCCAACGTCCTGACTTTC. Amino acids: CASSETGAGANVLTF.

The genes are TRBV9 and TRBJ1-2; TRBD1 matches at 9 bases. This CDR3 spans 16 amino acids. J gave up 1 base and V 4 bases, and 8 bases lay outside the gene matches. Germline CDR1 reads SGDLS; CDR2 reads YYNGEE. The CDR3 is CASSPQGTGHNYGYTF. CDR3 DNA: TGTGCCAGCAGCCCGCAAGGGACAGGGCATAACTATGGCTACACCTTC.

In its sample, this clone was seen a few times. CDR3 in amino acids: CASSSWGRQTDTQYF. The DNA for the CDR3 is TGTGCCAGCAGCTCATGGGGGAGGCAGACAGATACGCAGTATTTT. The rearrangement joins TRBV7-9 to TRBJ2-3; a possible D gene is TRBD2 (6 bases). The germline CDR1 and CDR2 sequences are SEHNR and FQNEAQ (reference sequence). V was clipped by 4 bases and J by 3 bases, with 14 bases between them. The CDR3 sequence is 15 residues long.

In its sample, this clone was seen a few times. This rearrangement joins TRBV5-1 to TRBJ2-1; TRBD2 agrees at 12 bases. The CDR3 runs to 16 residues. CDR1 and CDR2 from the germline V gene are SGHRS and YFSETQ. Trimming cost V 3 bases and J 4 bases; bases outside gene matches: 5. CDR3 loop: CASSSGGTSGYNEQFF. DNA for the CDR3: TGCGCCAGCAGCTCGGGCGGGACTAGCGGGTACAATGAGCAGTTCTTC.

The chain carries TRBV18 and TRBJ1-1, with D tentatively TRBD1 (6 bases). The germline gives CDR1 KGHSH, CDR2 LQKENI. Trimming stripped 6 bases from V and 1 base from J, with 12 bases between. This CDR3 has 14 amino acids. As DNA, the CDR3 is TGTGCCAGCTCCCTAACAGGGCCGAACACTGAAGCTTTCTTT. Translating gives CASSLTGPNTEAFF.

The V call is TRBV10-3, the J call TRBJ1-2; no reliable D call. The V gene's germline CDR1 is ENHRY and CDR2 SYGVKD. Trimming shortened V by 6 bases and J by 6 bases, and 17 bases separated the two germline ends. The length of the CDR3 is 14 residues. As DNA, the CDR3 is TGTGCCATCAGCAAGGACTCCTTACTCGATGGCTACACCTTC. It is translated as CAISKDSLLDGYTF.

The chain couples TRBV19 to TRBJ2-2; tentatively, D is TRBD2 (6 bases). V lost 5 bases and J lost 4, with 11 bases in between. CDR3 size: 14 residues. The germline CDR1 and CDR2 sequences are LNHDA and SQIVND (reference sequence). The CDR3 sequence is CASSSGLFTGELFF. The CDR3 DNA reads TGTGCCAGTAGTTCAGGACTATTCACCGGGGAGCTGTTTTTT.

V is TRBV9 and J is TRBJ1-2; D uncertain. The CDR3 totals 12 residues. Germline CDR1 is SGDLS and CDR2 is YYNGEE. V was pared by 4 bases and J by 8 bases, with 12 bases between. The CDR3 DNA is TGTGCCAGCAGCACCCGAGGGCAAGGCTACACCTTC. It is translated as CASSTRGQGYTF. The variable domain in full, completed from reference TRBV9 and TRBJ1-2, reads DSGVTQTPKHLITATGQRVTLRCSPRSGDLSVYWYQQSLDQGLQFLIQYYNGEERAKGNILERFSAQQFPDLHSELNLSSLELGDSALYFCASSTRGQGYTFGSGTRLTVV.

Remarks on this clone: The junction and the germline gene differ at one end; a read error may be behind it. This chain links TRBV7-9 with TRBJ1-1; no clear D. CDR3 size: 13 residues. CDR1 is SEHNR, CDR2 FQNEAQ, per germline (reference sequence). The CDR3 protein is CSSSLKRADGAFF. The DNA for the CDR3 is TGTTCCAGCAGCTTAAAGCGGGCGGACGGAGCTTTCTTT.

This clone has a handful of counts. The chain is built from TRBV4-3 and TRBJ1-1, with D unclear. CDR3 size: 15 residues. V dropped 3 bases and J dropped 4 bases, with 15 bases sitting between them. Germline assignment: CDR1 LGHNA and CDR2 YSLEER. CDR3 sequence (DNA): TGCGCCAGCAGCCAGGCCCTGTGGGAGCCCACTGAAGCTTTCTTT. Translated, it gives CASSQALWEPTEAFF.

The CDR3 DNA sequence: TGTGCCAGCAGTTCACCCCGAGGACTCTCCTACGAGCAGTACTTC. Its protein is CASSSPRGLSYEQYF. V is TRBV6-5 and J is TRBJ2-7; a possible D gene is TRBD2 (5 bases). There are 15 residues in the CDR3. Germline values: CDR1 MNHEY, CDR2 SVGAGI. V was shortened by 4 bases and J by 0 bases, with 13 bases between the two germline ends.

This chain joins TRBV19 and TRBJ2-2; D may be TRBD1 (5 bases). The CDR3 length is 14 residues. Trimming stripped 6 bases from V and 0 bases from J, with 8 bases between. Germline V lookup: CDR1 LNHDA, CDR2 SQIVND (reference sequence). CDR3 amino acids: CASSDRTNTGELFF. CDR3 coding DNA: TGTGCCAGTAGCGACAGAACGAACACCGGGGAGCTGTTTTTT.

V is TRBV6-1 and J is TRBJ2-3, with no clear D. Germline V CDR1 and CDR2: MNHNS, SASEGT. The CDR3 extends over 12 amino acids. V lost 6 bases and J lost 4, with 8 bases in between. CDR3 in amino acids: CASRPRADTQYF. As DNA, the CDR3 is TGTGCCAGCAGGCCCCGGGCAGATACGCAGTATTTT.

The V gene is TRBV27, the J gene TRBJ2-5; 11 bases map to TRBD1. The J segment lost 5 bases and the V segment lost 6 bases, leaving 11 bases of the junction unmatched. CDR1 is MNHEY and CDR2 is SMNVEV in the germline V gene (reference sequence). CDR3 length: 16 amino acids. The CDR3 sequence: CASSPFGQGAGETQYF. The CDR3 nucleotides read TGTGCCAGCAGCCCTTTCGGACAGGGGGCAGGGGAGACCCAGTACTTC.

The CDR3 here is CATSRGGGDGEKLFF. CDR3 DNA sequence: TGTGCCACCAGCAGGGGCGGAGGGGATGGGGAAAAACTGTTTTTT. This rearrangement joins TRBV15 to TRBJ1-4; maybe TRBD1 (5 bases). V was trimmed by 3 bases and J by 8 bases, leaving 16 bases between them. Germline CDR1 reads LNHNV; CDR2 reads YYDKDF (reference sequence). There are 15 residues in the CDR3. The whole variable domain, remainder taken from reference TRBV15 and TRBJ1-4, is DAMVIQNPRYQVTQFGKPVTLSCSQTLNHNVMYWYQQKSSQAPKLLFHYYDKDFNNEADTPDNFQSRRPNTSFCFLDIRSPGLGDTAMYLCATSRGGGDGEKLFFGSGTQLSVL.

This chain uses TRBV18 with TRBJ2-5; 7 bases align to TRBD1. The V segment lost 3 bases and the J segment 2 bases; nucleotides outside the gene matches: 9. CDR1 and CDR2 (germline): KGHSH, LQKENI. The CDR3 length is 16 residues. This CDR3 reads CASSPITRGQQETQYF. CDR3 nucleotide sequence: TGTGCCAGCTCACCGATCACCAGGGGACAGCAAGAGACCCAGTACTTC.

This sequence joins TRBV6-4 and TRBJ2-1; D gene uncertain. The length of the CDR3 is 15 residues. Germline CDR1 is MRHNA and CDR2 is SNTAGT. V lost 2 bases to trimming and J lost 0 bases, with 8 bases between them. The CDR3 loop is CASSDEPSSYNEQFF. CDR3 nucleotide sequence: TGTGCCAGCAGTGACGAGCCGAGCTCCTACAATGAGCAGTTCTTC.

The rearrangement joins TRBV6-1 to TRBJ1-2; 8 nucleotides align to TRBD1. The junction had 8 bases not matched to a gene; V was cut back by 6 bases and J by 5 bases. The CDR3 has 14 residues. Germline-derived CDR1 and CDR2 are MNHNS and SASEGT. CDR3 amino acids: CASSRDRPIYGYTF. CDR3 sequence (DNA): TGTGCCAGCAGCCGGGACAGGCCAATTTATGGCTACACCTTC.

The genes are TRBV4-1 and TRBJ2-1, with 9 bases aligning to TRBD1. V was clipped by 5 bases and J by 3 bases; unmatched bases: 5. CDR1 MGHRA and CDR2 YSYEKL come from the germline V gene. The CDR3 totals 15 residues. CDR3 protein: CASSNGQGNYNEQFF. In DNA, the CDR3 is TGCGCCAGCAGCAATGGACAGGGGAACTACAATGAGCAGTTCTTC.

In its sample, this clone was seen a few times. This chain uses TRBV7-3 with TRBJ1-2; no reliable D call. Trimming shortened V by 5 bases and J by 8 bases, and 15 bases separated the two germline ends. CDR3 length equals 13 residues. CDR1 and CDR2 (germline): SGHTA, FQGTGA. The CDR3 spells CASSPSHGRGYTF. CDR3 nucleotides: TGTGCCAGCAGCCCCTCTCATGGCAGGGGCTACACCTTC.

The CDR3 spells CSAADGGRVWEQYF. DNA of the CDR3: TGCAGCGCCGCAGATGGGGGCAGGGTGTGGGAGCAGTACTTC. The rearrangement links TRBV29-1 to TRBJ2-7, with a possible D match to TRBD1 (6 bases). Germline V CDR1 and CDR2: SQVTM, ANQGSEA. The CDR3 consists of 14 residues. Trimming cost V 7 bases and J 7 bases, with 23 bases left between them.

The J gene is TRBJ1-5, the V gene TRBV19, with D tentatively TRBD1 (6 bases). Trimming took off 4 bases at V and 0 bases at J, with 19 bases between the two ends. Looked up from germline, CDR1 is LNHDA and CDR2 is SQIVND (reference sequence). The CDR3 consists of 18 residues. CDR3 sequence reads: CASSTAPKTGNSNQPQHF. The DNA of the CDR3 is TGTGCCAGTAGTACAGCCCCCAAGACAGGCAATAGCAATCAGCCCCAGCATTTT.

The chain joins TRBV29-1 to TRBJ1-2, with 7 nucleotides matching TRBD1. The CDR3 runs 14 residues. The germline gives CDR1 SQVTM, CDR2 ANQGSEA. J was trimmed by 6 bases and V by 4 bases; bases with no gene match: 11. In DNA, the CDR3 is TGCAGCGTTGGCCGAAGACAGGGAAACCATGGCTACACCTTC. Amino acids: CSVGRRQGNHGYTF.

This chain joins TRBV7-2 and TRBJ2-1; the match to TRBD1 covers 11 bases. CDR1 and CDR2 from the germline V gene are SGHTA and FQGNSA. This CDR3 has 14 residues. Trimming removed 5 bases from V and 9 bases from J; junction bases left unmatched: 6. DNA for the CDR3: TGTGCCAGCAGCGGACAGGGGGCGAGGGTTGAGCAGTTCTTC. Its protein product is CASSGQGARVEQFF.

This clone occurred a few times. The chain uses TRBV7-9 and TRBJ2-7, with a weak D call TRBD2 (6 bases). V lost 2 bases to trimming and J lost 3 bases, with 8 bases between them. This CDR3 is 13 amino acids long. CDR1 SEHNR and CDR2 FQNEAQ come from the germline V gene (reference sequence). The CDR3, as DNA: TGTGCCAGCAGCTTATTGGGAGGCTACGAGCAGTACTTC. Translation gives CASSLLGGYEQYF.

The rearrangement links TRBV10-3 to TRBJ2-1; 16 nucleotides agree with TRBD2. The CDR3 is 18 amino acids. The germline V gene has CDR1 ENHRY and CDR2 SYGVKD. The V and J ends lost 2 bases and 6 bases, in that order; junction bases with no gene match: 7. The CDR3, as DNA: TGTGCCATCAGTGAGCCCGGCGGGACTAGCGGGAGGGGCAATGAGCAGTTCTTC. Protein: CAISEPGGTSGRGNEQFF.